These 10 T cell receptor beta chains were all obtained from the same sample, sequenced in a study of vaccination and CD4 T cells after COVID-19. Sequence data for DNA of cultured CD4+ T cells were generated by the Oncomine TCR Beta short-read assay. TCRdb re-analysed the PCR reads in MiXCR, keeping a single row per CDR3 protein. This sample has about 15,000 distinct CDR3 sequences, with 40% to 60% found just once. No antigen is known for these receptors. Treatment denoted: approximately nine-day PBMC culture with coronavirus spike peptide pools or control peptides (ViraFEST assay). The sequences come from CD4+ T cells from blood, cultured in vitro, collected before SARS-CoV-2 vaccination. The receptors were sampled from a human donor who had recovered from COVID-19.

The chain carries TRBV6-2 or TRBV6-3 and TRBJ2-7; possibly TRBD2 for D (6 bases). Trimming removed 6 bases at V and 2 bases at J, with 14 bases between. This CDR3 spans 14 amino acids. Looked up from germline, CDR1 is MNHEY and CDR2 is SVGEGT. CDR3 bases: TGTGCCAGCAGACAGACGGGCGGGGCCTACGAGCAGTACTTC. It is translated as CASRQTGGAYEQYF.

CDR3 sequence: CASNRGGAPNTEAFF. The DNA of the CDR3 is TGTGCCAGTAATCGCGGGGGGGCTCCGAACACTGAAGCTTTCTTT. The rearrangement links TRBV19 to TRBJ1-1; tentative D call: TRBD1 (6 bases). Trimming pared 7 bases from V and 1 base from J, leaving 16 bases between. Germline assignment: CDR1 LNHDA and CDR2 SQIVND (reference sequence). The CDR3 runs 15 residues.

This clonotype was recorded once. This chain links TRBV30 with TRBJ2-1; D may be TRBD2 (6 bases). The germline V and J ends were trimmed by 3 bases and 9 bases, with 15 bases remaining between them. In germline, CDR1 is GTSNPN, CDR2 SVGIG (reference sequence). The CDR3 runs 13 residues. The CDR3 is CAWSPSGTFEQFF. The CDR3 coding sequence is TGTGCCTGGAGCCCTTCCGGGACTTTTGAGCAGTTCTTC.

This clonotype was detected only a few times. V usage is TRBV6-5 and J usage is TRBJ2-1, with 10 nucleotides matching TRBD2. The J call may be faulty, since TRBJ2-7 better matches the DNA end. Germline V CDR1 and CDR2: MNHEY, SVGAGI. This CDR3 is built from 14 residues. In DNA, the CDR3 is TGTGCCAGCAGTTCTCTAGCGGGAGCGGGCGAGCAGTACTTC. This codes for CASSSLAGAGEQYF.

This chain connects TRBV7-2 to TRBJ1-1, with 7 nucleotides matching TRBD1. Germline trimming cut 5 bases from V and 5 bases from J; bases unmatched to any gene: 8. The CDR3 covers 14 residues. Per germline, CDR1 SGHTA and CDR2 FQGNSA. This CDR3 reads CASSERQGGTEAFF. CDR3 in DNA: TGTGCCAGCAGCGAGAGACAGGGTGGTACTGAAGCTTTCTTT. Complete variable domain (other parts from reference TRBV7-2 and TRBJ1-1): GAGVSQSPSNKVTEKGKDVELRCDPISGHTALYWYRQSLGQGLEFLIYFQGNSAPDKSGLPSDRFSAERTGGSVSTLTIQRTQQEDSAVYLCASSERQGGTEAFFGQGTRLTVV.

This clonotype was observed a handful of times. The chain uses TRBV6-5 and TRBJ2-7; TRBD2 matches at 12 bases. Trimming took 2 bases from V and 2 from J; bases not matched to a gene: 1. This CDR3 spans 15 amino acids. Germline CDR1 and CDR2: MNHEY and SVGAGI. CDR3 nucleotide sequence: TGTGCCAGCAGTTACCTAGCGGGAGGGCCCTACGAGCAGTACTTC. Translating it yields CASSYLAGGPYEQYF.

The J gene is TRBJ2-1, the V gene TRBV10-3; 7 positions agree with TRBD1. V trimming: 6 bases; J trimming: 7 bases; junction bases outside the gene matches: 6. Germline CDR1 and CDR2: ENHRY and SYGVKD. This CDR3 contains 13 residues. The DNA for the CDR3 is TGTGCCATCAGCGGCAACAGGGGTAATGAGCAGTTCTTC. Protein product: CAISGNRGNEQFF.

This clonotype has just a few counts. The chain has TRBV6-1 and TRBJ2-3, with TRBD1 matching over 7 bases. CDR1 and CDR2 (germline): MNHNS, SASEGT. V lost 6 bases to trimming and J lost 0 bases; unmatched junction nucleotides: 6. The length of the CDR3 is 15 residues. The CDR3 DNA sequence: TGTGCCAGCAGCAAACAGGGGCCTAGCACAGATACGCAGTATTTT. It specifies CASSKQGPSTDTQYF.

The rearrangement joins TRBV20-1 to TRBJ2-1; D not resolved. V was shortened by 5 bases and J by 9 bases, with 11 bases between the two germline ends. CDR3 length: 11 amino acids. Germline-derived CDR1 and CDR2 are DFQATT and SNEGSKA (reference sequence). Here the CDR3 reads CSASLRIEQFF. CDR3 nucleotide sequence: TGCAGTGCTTCTTTGAGGATTGAGCAGTTCTTC.

The J gene is TRBJ2-5, the V gene TRBV5-4; 13 nucleotides align to TRBD2. CDR1 is SGHNT and CDR2 is YYREEE in the germline V gene (reference sequence). Losses at the gene ends were 3 bases for V and 2 bases for J; bases not matched to a gene: 4. CDR3 length equals 16 residues. This chain's CDR3 is CASSSGLAGRQETQYF. In DNA form, the CDR3 reads TGTGCCAGCAGCTCGGGACTAGCGGGACGACAAGAGACCCAGTACTTC.